This T cell receptor beta chain was recorded in a study of blood T cell repertoires in COVID-19. Profiled with immunoSEQ multiplex PCR; TCRdb holds only in-frame clones, not every one. Of 200,000 to 250,000 clones listed, 92% are singletons. The CDR3 runs to 11 residues. Deletions cut 2 bases from V and 16 bases from J, with 9 bases between. Per the germline V gene, CDR1 is ENHRY and CDR2 is SYGVKD. V and J are TRBV10-3 and TRBJ1-6; D is unclear. The sequence was collected from a man between 60 and 75 years old with COVID-19, enrolled during active disease. The sequenced sample consisted of peripheral blood. The CDR3 here is CAISEPGVLHF. DNA for the CDR3: TGTGCCATCAGTGAGCCTGGAGTTCTCCACTTT.